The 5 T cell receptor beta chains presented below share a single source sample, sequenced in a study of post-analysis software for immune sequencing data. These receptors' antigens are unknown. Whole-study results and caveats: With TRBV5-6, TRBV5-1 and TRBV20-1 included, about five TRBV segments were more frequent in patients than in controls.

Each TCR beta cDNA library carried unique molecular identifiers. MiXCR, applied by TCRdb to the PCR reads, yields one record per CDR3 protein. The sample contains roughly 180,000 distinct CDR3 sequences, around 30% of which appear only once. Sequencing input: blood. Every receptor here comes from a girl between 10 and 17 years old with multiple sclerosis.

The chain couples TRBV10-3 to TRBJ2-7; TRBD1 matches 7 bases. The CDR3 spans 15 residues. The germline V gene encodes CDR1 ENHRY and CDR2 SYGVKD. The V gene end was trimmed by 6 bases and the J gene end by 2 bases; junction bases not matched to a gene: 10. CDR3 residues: CAISEGDSNTYEQYF. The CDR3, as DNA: TGTGCCATCAGCGAAGGGGACAGCAATACCTACGAGCAGTACTTC.

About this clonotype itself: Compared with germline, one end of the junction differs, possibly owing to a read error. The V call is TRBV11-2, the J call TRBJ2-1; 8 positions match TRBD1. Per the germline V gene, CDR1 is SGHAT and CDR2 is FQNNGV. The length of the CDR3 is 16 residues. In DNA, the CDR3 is TGTGCCAGCAACACAGGGGGAGTCAACTCCTACAATAAGCAGTTCTTC. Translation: CASNTGGVNSYNKQFF.

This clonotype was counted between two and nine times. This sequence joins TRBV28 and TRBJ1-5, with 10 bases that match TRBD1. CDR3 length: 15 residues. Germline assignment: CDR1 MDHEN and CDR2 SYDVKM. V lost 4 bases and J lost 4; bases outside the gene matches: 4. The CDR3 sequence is CASSWGTGVNQPQHF. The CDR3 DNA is TGTGCCAGCAGTTGGGGGACAGGGGTTAATCAGCCCCAGCATTTT.

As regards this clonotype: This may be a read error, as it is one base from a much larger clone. The CDR3 region is CSVEPIYNEQYF. CDR3 nucleotides: TGCAGCGTTGAACCCATCTACAATGAGCAGTACTTC. The chain combines TRBV29-1 with TRBJ2-1; D remains ambiguous. Judging by the DNA end, TRBJ2-7 fits better; the J call may be wrong. CDR1 and CDR2 from the germline V gene are SQVTM and ANQGSEA. The CDR3 is 12 residues long.

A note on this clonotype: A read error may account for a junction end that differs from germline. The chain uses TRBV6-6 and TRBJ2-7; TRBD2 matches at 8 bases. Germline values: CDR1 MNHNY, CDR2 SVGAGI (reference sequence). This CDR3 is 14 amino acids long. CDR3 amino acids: CVSSYSPGGYEQYF. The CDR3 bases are TGTGTCAGCAGTTACTCGCCGGGAGGGTACGAGCAGTACTTC.